This TCR beta chain was identified in a study of T cells after posttransplantation cyclophosphamide. Whole-study findings and limits: Skin or GI-infiltrating T cells shared few TRB sequences with blood. TRB clonality was highly associated with recipient CMV seropositivity and reactivation. Later post-transplant blood repertoires were often dominated by donor CD8+ memory clones.

Assay: immunoSEQ multiplex PCR; the TCRdb copy retains only in-frame clones and omits some. This sample comprises roughly 40,000 clones, none seen once only. In this sample, this clone turned up many times. Its matching antigen is unknown. The sample taken for sequencing was PBMCs. The source of this sequence is a woman between 45 and 60 years old in good health and a related stem cell transplant donor.

CDR3 coding DNA: TGTGCCAGCAGCCTACAGGGGAAGGCCTACGAGCAGTACTTC. It translates to CASSLQGKAYEQYF. The genes are TRBV7-9 and TRBJ2-7, with 7 bases identical to TRBD1. Germline CDR1 reads SEHNR; CDR2 reads FQNEAQ (reference sequence). The CDR3 is made up of 14 amino acids. Trimming cost V 5 bases and J 2 bases; bases outside gene matches: 6.